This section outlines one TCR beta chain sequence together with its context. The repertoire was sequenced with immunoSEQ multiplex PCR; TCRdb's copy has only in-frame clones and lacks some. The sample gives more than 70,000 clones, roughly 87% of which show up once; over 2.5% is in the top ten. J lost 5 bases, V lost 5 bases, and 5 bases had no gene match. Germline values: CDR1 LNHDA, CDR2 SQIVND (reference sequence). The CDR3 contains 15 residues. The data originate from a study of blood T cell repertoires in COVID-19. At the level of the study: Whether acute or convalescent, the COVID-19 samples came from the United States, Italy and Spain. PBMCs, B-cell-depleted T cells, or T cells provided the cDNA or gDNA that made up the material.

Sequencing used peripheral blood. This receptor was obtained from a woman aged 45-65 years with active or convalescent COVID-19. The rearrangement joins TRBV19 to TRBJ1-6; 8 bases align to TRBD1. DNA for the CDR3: TGTGCCAGTAGTCCTCAGGGGGCTCATAATTCACCCCTCCACTTT. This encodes CASSPQGAHNSPLHF.